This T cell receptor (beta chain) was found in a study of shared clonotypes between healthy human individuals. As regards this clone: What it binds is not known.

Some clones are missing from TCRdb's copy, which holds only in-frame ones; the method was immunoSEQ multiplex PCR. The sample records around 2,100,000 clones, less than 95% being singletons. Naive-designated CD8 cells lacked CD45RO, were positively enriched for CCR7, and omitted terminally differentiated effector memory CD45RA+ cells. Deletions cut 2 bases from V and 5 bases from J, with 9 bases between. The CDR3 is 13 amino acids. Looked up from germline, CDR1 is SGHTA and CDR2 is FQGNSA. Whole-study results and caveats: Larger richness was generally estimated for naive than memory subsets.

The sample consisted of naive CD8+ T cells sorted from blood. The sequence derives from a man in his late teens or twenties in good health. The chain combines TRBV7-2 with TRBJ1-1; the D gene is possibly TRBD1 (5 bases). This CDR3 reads CASSLWGETEAFF. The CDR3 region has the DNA TGTGCCAGCAGCTTATGGGGGGAGACTGAAGCTTTCTTT.